This T cell receptor beta chain appears in the sequencing data of a study of blood T cells in healthy people across ages. Study findings and constraints: It was held that diversity estimates obtained from one million T cells represented underestimates. PBMCs left unsorted prevented a conclusive naive versus antigen-experienced comparison. A greater number of naive CD4+ cells and higher diversity distinguished long-lived donors from aged donors.

A remark on this clonotype: Its antigen is unidentified.

Then a second PCR, running roughly 6 to 11 cycles, was carried out with a sample-barcoded 5' primer and a J-beta primer mix. Each cDNA molecule was tagged by a template-switch adaptor that had 12 random nucleotides. TCRdb reanalysed the 5' RACE reads using MiXCR and keeps one entry per CDR3 protein. The sample has 800,000 to 950,000 distinct CDR3 sequences, under 40% seen once. Trimming cost V 2 bases and J 4 bases; bases outside gene matches: 10. Germline CDR1 and CDR2: DFQATT and SNEGSKA (reference sequence). The CDR3 covers 15 residues. Sequencing used blood. The chain links TRBV20-1 to TRBJ1-1, with 7 bases lining up with TRBD1. This clonotype originated in a man aged 18 to 30 in good health. The CDR3, as DNA: TGCAGTGCTAGACCTCCAGGGGGAGGGAGCACTGAAGCTTTCTTT. Its protein is CSARPPGGGSTEAFF.